This TCR beta chain was captured in a study of cytomegalovirus exposure and HLA in healthy donors. Study findings and constraints: Several V segments, TRBV6-2 and TRBV6-3 among them, could not be told apart and were dropped. Some TCR beta chains (164 of them) were listed as cytomegalovirus-associated. Reports described diagnosis of cytomegalovirus status by the classifier as highly specific and sensitive.

The CDR3 runs to 14 residues. The germline gives CDR1 SGHAT, CDR2 FQDESV (reference sequence). With 2 bases clipped from V and 1 base from J, the junction kept 0 bases outside the gene matches. A word on this clone: Its antigen is unknown.

In nominal health when sampled, donors likely had unrecorded immune exposures nonetheless. Amplification used 60 Vbeta primers and 13 Jbeta primers. The assay was immunoSEQ multiplex PCR, and TCRdb's table has in-frame clones only and misses some. The data show 150,000 to 200,000 clones, 60% to 85% seen once. This receptor was taken from a man aged 30 to 45 in good health and CMV-seropositive. The sample comprised PBMCs. The V gene is TRBV11-1, the J gene TRBJ2-3; 7 bases fit TRBD2. The CDR3 DNA is TGTGCCAGCAGCTTACTAGCGGGCACAGATACGCAGTATTTT. Its protein product is CASSLLAGTDTQYF.